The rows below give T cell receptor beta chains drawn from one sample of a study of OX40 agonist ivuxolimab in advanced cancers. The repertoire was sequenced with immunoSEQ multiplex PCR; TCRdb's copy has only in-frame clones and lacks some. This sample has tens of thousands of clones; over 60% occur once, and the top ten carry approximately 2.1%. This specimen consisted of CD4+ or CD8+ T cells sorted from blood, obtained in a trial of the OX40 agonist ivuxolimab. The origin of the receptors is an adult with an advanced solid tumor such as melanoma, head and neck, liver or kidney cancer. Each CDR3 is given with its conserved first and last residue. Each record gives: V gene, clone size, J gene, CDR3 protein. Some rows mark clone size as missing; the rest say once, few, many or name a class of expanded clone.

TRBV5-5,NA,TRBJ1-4,CASSFRGPATNEKLFF
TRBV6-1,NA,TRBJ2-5,CASVQQETQYF
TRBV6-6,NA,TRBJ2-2,CASRPGTGELFF
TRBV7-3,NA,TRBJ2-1,CASSLRGPPNEQFF
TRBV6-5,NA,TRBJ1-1,CASSLDRGVNTEAFF
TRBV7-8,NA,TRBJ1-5,CASSLDLTRSSNQPQHF
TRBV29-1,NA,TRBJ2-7,CSVSSRAGEQYF
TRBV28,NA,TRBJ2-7,CASSSRTGHYEQYF
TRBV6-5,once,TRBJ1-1,CASSRRGGEAFF
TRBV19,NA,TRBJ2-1,CATSSGGAGNEQFF
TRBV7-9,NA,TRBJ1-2,CASSADSWLYGYTF
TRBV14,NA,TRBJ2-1,CASSQYYEQFF
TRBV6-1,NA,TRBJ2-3,CASLAGGDADTQYF
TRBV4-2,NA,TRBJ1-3,CASSQDSRRALSGNTIYF
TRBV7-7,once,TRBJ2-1,CASSQGPSSYNEQFF
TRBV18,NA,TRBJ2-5,CASSPIQGERETQYF
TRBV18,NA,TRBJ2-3,CASSPAQDTQYF
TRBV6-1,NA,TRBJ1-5,CASSERTGYSNQPQHF
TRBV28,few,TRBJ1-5,CASSRWTVNQPQHF
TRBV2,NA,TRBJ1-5,CASSEVGPRGPQHF
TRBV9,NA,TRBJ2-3,CASSLGGLAGTDTQYF
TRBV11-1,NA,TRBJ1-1,CASSLVLGTEAFF
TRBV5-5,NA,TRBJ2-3,CASSSRTGTDTQYF
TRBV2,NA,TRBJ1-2,CASTNRQGTLGGYTF
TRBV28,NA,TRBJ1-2,CASSPVDRYGYTF
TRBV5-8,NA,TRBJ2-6,CASSFSGANVLTF
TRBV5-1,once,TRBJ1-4,CASSTSPDRNNEKLFF
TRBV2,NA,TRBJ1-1,CASSDLGATEAFF
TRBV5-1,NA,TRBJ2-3,CASSSTSGSTDTQYF
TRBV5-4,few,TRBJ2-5,CASSLEPSARGETQYF
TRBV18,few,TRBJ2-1,CASHSGVYNEQFF
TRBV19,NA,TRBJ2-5,CASRGKTRGYQETQYF
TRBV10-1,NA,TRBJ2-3,CASSPRLAEYTDTQYF
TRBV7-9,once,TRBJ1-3,CASSLDRPSGNTIYF
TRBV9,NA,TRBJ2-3,CASSPGVVDTQYF
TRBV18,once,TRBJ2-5,CASSPGPDLTQYF
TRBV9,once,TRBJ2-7,CASSQARTSGYEQYF
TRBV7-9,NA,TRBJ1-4,CASSSPGPNEKLFF
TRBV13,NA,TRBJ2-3,CASSPPNVDTDTQYF
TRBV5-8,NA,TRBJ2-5,CASSGGDGLAAQETQYF
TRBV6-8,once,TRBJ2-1,CASRGLGASSYNEQFF
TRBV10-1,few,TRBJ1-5,CASSLRRGVDQPQHF
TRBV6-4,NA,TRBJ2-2,CASLRELFF
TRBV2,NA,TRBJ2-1,CASIGLTGYNEQFF
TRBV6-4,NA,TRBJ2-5,CASSPTRIETQYF
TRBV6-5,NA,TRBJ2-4,CASSLTDRAAQYF
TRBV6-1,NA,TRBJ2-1,CASSQREHNEQFF
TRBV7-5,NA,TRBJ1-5,CVRSSDRGYNQPQHF
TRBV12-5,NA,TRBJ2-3,CASERGLSTDTQYF